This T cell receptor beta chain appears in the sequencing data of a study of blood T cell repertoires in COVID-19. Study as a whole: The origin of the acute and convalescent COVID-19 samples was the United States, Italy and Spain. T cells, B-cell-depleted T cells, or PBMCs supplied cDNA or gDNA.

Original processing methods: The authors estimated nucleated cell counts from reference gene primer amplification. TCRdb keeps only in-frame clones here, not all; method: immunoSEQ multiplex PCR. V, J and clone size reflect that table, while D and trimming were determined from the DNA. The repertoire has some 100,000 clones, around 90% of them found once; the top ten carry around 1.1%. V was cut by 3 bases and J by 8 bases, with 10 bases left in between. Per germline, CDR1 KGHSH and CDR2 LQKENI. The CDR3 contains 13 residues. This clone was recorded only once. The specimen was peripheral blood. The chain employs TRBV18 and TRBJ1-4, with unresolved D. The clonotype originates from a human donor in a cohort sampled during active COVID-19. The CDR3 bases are TGTGCCAGCTCACCCACCAAAGCGGAAAAACTGTTTTTT. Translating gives CASSPTKAEKLFF.